This TCR beta chain was retrieved from a study of cytomegalovirus exposure and HLA in healthy donors. Study-wide findings and caveats: About 87% or about 30% of the time was how often most TCR beta V segments were productive, according to an earlier analysis. The authors listed approximately 150 TCR beta chains as cytomegalovirus-associated.

As concerns this clone: Its antigen is still unknown.

Germline V gene data show CDR1 as SEHNR and CDR2 as FQNEAQ (reference sequence). This CDR3 comprises 17 residues. V lost 5 bases and J lost 2, with 20 bases in between. Primers included in the PCR were 60 Vbeta and 13 Jbeta primers. Here immunoSEQ multiplex PCR was the method, and the copy in TCRdb shows in-frame clones only, minus some. Of about 76,000 clones listed, about 69% are singletons. The TCR was taken from a woman aged 40 to 50 in good health and CMV-seropositive. The chain recombines TRBV7-9 with TRBJ2-3; D possibly corresponds to TRBD1 (6 bases). Sequenced input: PBMCs. CDR3 region: CASSDIGTGTITDTQYF. DNA for the CDR3: TGTGCCAGCAGCGATATTGGGACCGGGACAATCACAGATACGCAGTATTTT. The whole variable domain, filled in from reference TRBV7-9 and TRBJ2-3, reads DTGVSQNPRHKITKRGQNVTFRCDPISEHNRLYWYRQTLGQGPEFLTYFQNEAQLEKSRLLSDRFSAERPKGSFSTLEIQRTEQGDSAMYLCASSDIGTGTITDTQYFGPGTRLTVL.